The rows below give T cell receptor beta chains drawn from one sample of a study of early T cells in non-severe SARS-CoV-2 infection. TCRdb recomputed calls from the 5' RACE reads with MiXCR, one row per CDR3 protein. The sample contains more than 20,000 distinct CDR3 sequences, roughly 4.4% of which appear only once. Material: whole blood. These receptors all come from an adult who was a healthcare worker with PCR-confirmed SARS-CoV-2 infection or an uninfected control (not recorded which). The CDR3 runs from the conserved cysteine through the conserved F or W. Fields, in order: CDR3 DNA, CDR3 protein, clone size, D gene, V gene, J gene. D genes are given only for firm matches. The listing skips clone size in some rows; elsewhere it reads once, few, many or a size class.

CDR3nt: TGTGCCAGCAGCTTATCCGGACAGGGAGGGCTTGAGCAGTTCTTC; CDR3aa: CASSLSGQGGLEQFF; abundance: many; d_gene: NA; v_gene: TRBV28; j_gene: TRBJ2-1
CDR3nt: TGTGCCAGCAGTCGCGACAGGGTACGGAATGAGCAGTTCTTC; CDR3aa: CASSRDRVRNEQFF; abundance: NA; d_gene: TRBD1; v_gene: TRBV6-5; j_gene: TRBJ2-1
CDR3nt: TGCAGCGTGGGATCCCCTTCGGGGGAGCTGTTTTTT; CDR3aa: CSVGSPSGELFF; abundance: few; d_gene: NA; v_gene: TRBV29-1; j_gene: TRBJ2-2
CDR3nt: TGTGCCAGCAGCCTGGACAGCTCCTATAATTCACCCCTCCACTTT; CDR3aa: CASSLDSSYNSPLHF; abundance: NA; d_gene: NA; v_gene: TRBV7-9; j_gene: TRBJ1-6
CDR3nt: TGTGCCTGGAATGATTGGGGCCTACTCTATGGCTACACCTTC; CDR3aa: CAWNDWGLLYGYTF; abundance: many; d_gene: NA; v_gene: TRBV30; j_gene: TRBJ1-2
CDR3nt: TGTGCCAGCAGCCGGGGCGACGTTTCAGATACGCAGTATTTT; CDR3aa: CASSRGDVSDTQYF; abundance: many; d_gene: NA; v_gene: TRBV5-4; j_gene: TRBJ2-3
CDR3nt: TGTGCCAGCAGCTTAGCGGACCACCCGGGCTACGAGCAGTACTTC; CDR3aa: CASSLADHPGYEQYF; abundance: many; d_gene: NA; v_gene: TRBV11-2; j_gene: TRBJ2-7
CDR3nt: TGTGCCAGCAGCAAGCCATCGAACACCGGGGAGCTGTTTTTT; CDR3aa: CASSKPSNTGELFF; abundance: many; d_gene: NA; v_gene: TRBV21-1; j_gene: TRBJ2-2
CDR3nt: TGTGCCAGCAGCCCGGTTTATTCCTACGAGCAGTACTTC; CDR3aa: CASSPVYSYEQYF; abundance: many; d_gene: NA; v_gene: TRBV7-2; j_gene: TRBJ2-7
CDR3nt: TGTGCCAGCAGTATATCACAGGGAAGGTCGGCCAAAAACATTCAGTACTTC; CDR3aa: CASSISQGRSAKNIQYF; abundance: many; d_gene: NA; v_gene: TRBV6-2/TRBV6-3; j_gene: TRBJ2-4
CDR3nt: TGCAGCGTTGAAGTCGGGGAGGGTCAGCCCCAGCATTTT; CDR3aa: CSVEVGEGQPQHF; abundance: many; d_gene: NA; v_gene: TRBV29-1; j_gene: TRBJ1-5
CDR3nt: TGTGCTAGCAGCTTAGGGACTAGCGGGAGTTCTGAGCAGTTCTTC; CDR3aa: CASSLGTSGSSEQFF; abundance: NA; d_gene: TRBD2; v_gene: TRBV7-7; j_gene: TRBJ2-1
CDR3nt: TGTGCCTGGAGTGCCGACACTCCAACTGCAACTAATGAAAAACTGTTTTTT; CDR3aa: CAWSADTPTATNEKLFF; abundance: NA; d_gene: NA; v_gene: TRBV30; j_gene: TRBJ1-4
CDR3nt: TGTGCCAGCAGCGCACGTCACAGGGAGGGAAACATTCAGTACTTC; CDR3aa: CASSARHREGNIQYF; abundance: few; d_gene: NA; v_gene: TRBV7-3; j_gene: TRBJ2-4
CDR3nt: TGTGCCAGCAACCCGGACAGGGCTGAAAACACCATATATTTT; CDR3aa: CASNPDRAENTIYF; abundance: few; d_gene: TRBD1; v_gene: TRBV12-3/TRBV12-4; j_gene: TRBJ1-3
CDR3nt: TGTGCCACCAATGGACAGGGAGCAGATACGCAGTATTTT; CDR3aa: CATNGQGADTQYF; abundance: many; d_gene: TRBD1; v_gene: TRBV24-1; j_gene: TRBJ2-3